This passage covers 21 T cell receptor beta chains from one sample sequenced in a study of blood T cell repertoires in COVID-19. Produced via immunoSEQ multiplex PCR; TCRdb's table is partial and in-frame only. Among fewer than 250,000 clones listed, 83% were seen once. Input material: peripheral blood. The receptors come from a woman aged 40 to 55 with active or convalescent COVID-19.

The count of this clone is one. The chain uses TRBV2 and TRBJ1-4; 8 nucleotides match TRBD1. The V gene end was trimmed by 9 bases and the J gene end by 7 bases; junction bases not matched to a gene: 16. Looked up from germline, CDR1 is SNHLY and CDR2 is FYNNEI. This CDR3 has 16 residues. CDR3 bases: TGTGCCAGTCTAAACAGGAGCAGGACAGGGCGTGAAAAACTGTTTTTT. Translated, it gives CASLNRSRTGREKLFF.

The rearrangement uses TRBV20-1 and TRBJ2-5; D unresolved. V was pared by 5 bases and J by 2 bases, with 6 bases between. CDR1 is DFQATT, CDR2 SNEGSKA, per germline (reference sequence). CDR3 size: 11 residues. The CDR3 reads CSAELQETQYF. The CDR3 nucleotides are TGCAGTGCTGAACTGCAAGAGACCCAGTACTTC.

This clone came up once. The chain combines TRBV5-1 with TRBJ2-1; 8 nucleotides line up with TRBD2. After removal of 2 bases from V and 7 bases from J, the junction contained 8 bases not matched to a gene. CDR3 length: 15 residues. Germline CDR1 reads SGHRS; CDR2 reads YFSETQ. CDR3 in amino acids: CASSFGGLALNEQFF. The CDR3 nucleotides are TGCGCCAGCAGCTTCGGAGGACTAGCATTAAATGAGCAGTTCTTC.

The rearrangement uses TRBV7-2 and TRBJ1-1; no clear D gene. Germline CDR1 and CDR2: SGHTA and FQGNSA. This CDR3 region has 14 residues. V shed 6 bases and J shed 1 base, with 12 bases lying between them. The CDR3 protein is CASSQWAGNTEAFF. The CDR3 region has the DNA TGTGCCAGCAGTCAATGGGCGGGGAACACTGAAGCTTTCTTT.

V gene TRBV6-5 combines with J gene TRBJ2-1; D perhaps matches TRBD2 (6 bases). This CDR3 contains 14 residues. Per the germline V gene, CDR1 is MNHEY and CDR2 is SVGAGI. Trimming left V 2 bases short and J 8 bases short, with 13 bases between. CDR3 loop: CASSYGGTSYEQFF. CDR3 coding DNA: TGTGCCAGCAGTTACGGGGGGACCAGTTATGAGCAGTTCTTC.

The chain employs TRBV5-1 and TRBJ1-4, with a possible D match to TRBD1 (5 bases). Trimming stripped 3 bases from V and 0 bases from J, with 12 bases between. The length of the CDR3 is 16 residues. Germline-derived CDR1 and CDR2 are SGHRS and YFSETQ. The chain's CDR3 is CASSSGTIATNEKLFF. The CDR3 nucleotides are TGCGCCAGCAGCTCCGGGACTATCGCAACTAATGAAAAACTGTTTTTT. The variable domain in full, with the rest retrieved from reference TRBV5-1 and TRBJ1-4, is KAGVTQTPRYLIKTRGQQVTLSCSPISGHRSVSWYQQTPGQGLQFLFEYFSETQRNKGNFPGRFSGRQFSNSRSEMNVSTLELGDSALYLCASSSGTIATNEKLFFGSGTQLSVL.

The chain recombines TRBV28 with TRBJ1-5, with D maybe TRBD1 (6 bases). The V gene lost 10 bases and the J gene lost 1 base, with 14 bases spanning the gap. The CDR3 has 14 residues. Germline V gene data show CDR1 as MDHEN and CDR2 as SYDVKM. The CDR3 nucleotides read TGTGCCATACCAGGGGCAGGGAGCAATCAGCCCCAGCATTTT. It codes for CAIPGAGSNQPQHF.

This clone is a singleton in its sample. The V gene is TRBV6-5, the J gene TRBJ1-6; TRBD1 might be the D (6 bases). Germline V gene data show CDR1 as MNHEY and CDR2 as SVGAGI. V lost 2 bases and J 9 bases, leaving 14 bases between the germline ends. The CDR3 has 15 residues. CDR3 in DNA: TGTGCCAGCAGTTACGTTACAGGGCGAGGTTCACCCCTCCACTTT. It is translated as CASSYVTGRGSPLHF.

DNA for the CDR3: TGTGCCAGCAGCGACACCTCCTACGAGCAGTACTTC. This translates into CASSDTSYEQYF. The rearrangement uses TRBV5-4 and TRBJ2-7; D call uncertain. V was clipped by 4 bases and J by 0 bases, with 5 bases between them. The V gene's germline CDR1 is SGHNT and CDR2 YYREEE (reference sequence). The CDR3 runs to 12 residues.

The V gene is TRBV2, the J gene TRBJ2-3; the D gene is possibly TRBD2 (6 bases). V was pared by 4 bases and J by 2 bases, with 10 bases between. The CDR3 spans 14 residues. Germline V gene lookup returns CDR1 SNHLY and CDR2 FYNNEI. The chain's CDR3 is CASSGPGATDTQYF. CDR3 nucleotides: TGTGCCAGCAGTGGTCCGGGAGCCACAGATACGCAGTATTTT.

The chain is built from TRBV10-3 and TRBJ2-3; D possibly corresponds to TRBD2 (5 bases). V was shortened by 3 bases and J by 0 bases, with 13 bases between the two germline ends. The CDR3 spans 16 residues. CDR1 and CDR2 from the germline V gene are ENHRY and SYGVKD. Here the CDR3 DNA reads TGTGCCATCAGTGAAGTGGGTAGCGCTAGCACAGATACGCAGTATTTT. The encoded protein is CAISEVGSASTDTQYF.

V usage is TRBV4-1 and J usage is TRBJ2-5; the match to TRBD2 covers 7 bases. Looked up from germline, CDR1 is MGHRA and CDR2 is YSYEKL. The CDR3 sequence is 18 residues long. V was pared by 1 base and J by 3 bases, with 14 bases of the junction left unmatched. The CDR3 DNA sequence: TGCGCCAGCAGCCAAGTGGAAGCTGGTGGCGGGAGAAAAGAGACCCAGTACTTC. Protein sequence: CASSQVEAGGGRKETQYF.

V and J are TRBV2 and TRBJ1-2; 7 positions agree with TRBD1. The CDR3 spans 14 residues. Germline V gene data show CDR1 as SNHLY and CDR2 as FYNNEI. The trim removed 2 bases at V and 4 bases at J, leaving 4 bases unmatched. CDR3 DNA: TGTGCCAGCAGTGAAACAGGGGTGGCCTATGGCTACACCTTC. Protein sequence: CASSETGVAYGYTF.

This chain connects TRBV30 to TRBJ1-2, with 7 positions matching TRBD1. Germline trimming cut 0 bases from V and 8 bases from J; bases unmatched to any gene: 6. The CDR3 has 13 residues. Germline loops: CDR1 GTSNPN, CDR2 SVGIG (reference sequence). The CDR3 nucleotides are TGTGCCTGGAGTGTAAAGGGGGCGCGGGGCTACACCTTC. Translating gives CAWSVKGARGYTF.

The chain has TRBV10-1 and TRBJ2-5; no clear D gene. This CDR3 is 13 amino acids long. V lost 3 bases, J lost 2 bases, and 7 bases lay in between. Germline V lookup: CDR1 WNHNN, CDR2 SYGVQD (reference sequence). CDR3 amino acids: CASSDQIQETQYF. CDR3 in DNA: TGCGCCAGCAGTGACCAGATACAAGAGACCCAGTACTTC.

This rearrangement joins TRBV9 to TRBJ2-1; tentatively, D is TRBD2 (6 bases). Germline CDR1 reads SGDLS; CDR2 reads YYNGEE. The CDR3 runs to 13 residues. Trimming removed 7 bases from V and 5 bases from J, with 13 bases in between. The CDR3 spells CASRAGRDNEQFF. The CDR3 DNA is TGTGCCAGCCGGGCGGGGCGTGACAATGAGCAGTTCTTC.

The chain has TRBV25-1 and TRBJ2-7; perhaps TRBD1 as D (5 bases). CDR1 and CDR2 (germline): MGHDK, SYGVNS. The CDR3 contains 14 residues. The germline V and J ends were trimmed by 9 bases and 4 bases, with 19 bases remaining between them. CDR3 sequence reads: CASLGRVDPYEQYF. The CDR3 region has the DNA TGTGCCAGTCTGGGCAGGGTGGACCCTTACGAGCAGTACTTC.

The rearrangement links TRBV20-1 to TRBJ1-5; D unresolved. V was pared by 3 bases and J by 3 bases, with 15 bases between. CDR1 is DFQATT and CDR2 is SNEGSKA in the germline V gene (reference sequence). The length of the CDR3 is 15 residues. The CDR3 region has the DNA TGCAGTGCTAGTTCGGGTTGGAAATCCAATCAGCCCCAGCATTTT. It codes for CSASSGWKSNQPQHF.

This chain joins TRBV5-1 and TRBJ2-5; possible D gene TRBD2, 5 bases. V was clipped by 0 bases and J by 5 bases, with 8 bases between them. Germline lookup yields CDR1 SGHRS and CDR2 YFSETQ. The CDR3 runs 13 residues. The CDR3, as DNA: TGCGCCAGCAGCTTGGCCGGGGATGAGACCCAGTACTTC. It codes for CASSLAGDETQYF. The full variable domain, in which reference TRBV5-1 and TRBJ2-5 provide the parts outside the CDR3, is KAGVTQTPRYLIKTRGQQVTLSCSPISGHRSVSWYQQTPGQGLQFLFEYFSETQRNKGNFPGRFSGRQFSNSRSEMNVSTLELGDSALYLCASSLAGDETQYFGPGTRLLVL.

CDR3 coding DNA: TGTGCCAGCAGCCAAAGAGGGGGTACCTACGAGCAGTACTTC. Encoded protein: CASSQRGGTYEQYF. The chain carries TRBV3-1 (or the pseudogene TRBV3-2) and TRBJ2-7; TRBD1 might be the D (6 bases). The CDR3 is made up of 14 amino acids. With 2 bases removed from V and 2 bases from J, the gap between germline ends came to 10 bases. The germline V gene encodes CDR1 LGHDT and CDR2 YNNKEL (reference sequence).

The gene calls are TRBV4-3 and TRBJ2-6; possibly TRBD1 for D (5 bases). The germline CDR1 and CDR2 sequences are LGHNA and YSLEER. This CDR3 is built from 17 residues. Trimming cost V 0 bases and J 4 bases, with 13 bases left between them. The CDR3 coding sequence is TGCGCCAGCAGCCAAGATCACCAGGGATCCGGGGCCAACGTCCTGACTTTC. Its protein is CASSQDHQGSGANVLTF.